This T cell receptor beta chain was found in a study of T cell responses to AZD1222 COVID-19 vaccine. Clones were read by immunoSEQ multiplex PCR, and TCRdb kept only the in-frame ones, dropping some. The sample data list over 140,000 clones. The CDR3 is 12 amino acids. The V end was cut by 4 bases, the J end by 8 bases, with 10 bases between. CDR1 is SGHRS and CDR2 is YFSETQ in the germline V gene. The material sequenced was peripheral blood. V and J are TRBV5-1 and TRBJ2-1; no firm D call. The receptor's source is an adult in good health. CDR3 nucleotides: TGCGCCAGCAGCATGCAAGGCCATGAGCAGTTCTTC. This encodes CASSMQGHEQFF.